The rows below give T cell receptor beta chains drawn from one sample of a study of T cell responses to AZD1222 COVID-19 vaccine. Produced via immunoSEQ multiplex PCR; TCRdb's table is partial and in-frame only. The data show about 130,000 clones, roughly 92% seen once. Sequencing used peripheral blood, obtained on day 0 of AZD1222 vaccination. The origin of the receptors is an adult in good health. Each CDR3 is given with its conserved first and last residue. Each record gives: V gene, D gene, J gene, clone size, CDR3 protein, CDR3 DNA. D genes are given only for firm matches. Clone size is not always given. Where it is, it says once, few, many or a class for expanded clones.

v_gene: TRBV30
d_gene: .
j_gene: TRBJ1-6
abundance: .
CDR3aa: CAWSDRLPPLHF
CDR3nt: TGTGCCTGGAGTGATCGGCTTCCACCCCTCCACTTT

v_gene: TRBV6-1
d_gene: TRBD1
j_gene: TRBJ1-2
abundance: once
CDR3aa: CASSENEGAANYGYTF
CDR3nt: TGTGCCAGCAGTGAAAATGAGGGGGCGGCTAACTATGGCTACACCTTC

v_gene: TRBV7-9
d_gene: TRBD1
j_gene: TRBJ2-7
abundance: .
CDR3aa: CASTDWGQGLDEQYF
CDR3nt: TGTGCCAGCACCGATTGGGGACAGGGGCTCGACGAGCAGTACTTC

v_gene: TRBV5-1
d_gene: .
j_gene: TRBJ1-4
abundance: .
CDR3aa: CASSLGGNEKLFF
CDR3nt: TGCGCCAGCAGCTTGGGGGGGAATGAAAAACTGTTTTTT

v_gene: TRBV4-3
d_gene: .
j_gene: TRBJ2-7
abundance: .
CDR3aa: CASSQESTYEQYF
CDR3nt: TGCGCCAGCAGCCAAGAGAGCACATACGAGCAGTACTTC

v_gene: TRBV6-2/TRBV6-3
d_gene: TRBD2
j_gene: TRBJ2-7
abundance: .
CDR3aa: CASSYQAGEAYEQYF
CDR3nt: TGTGCCAGCAGTTACCAAGCGGGAGAAGCCTACGAGCAGTACTTC

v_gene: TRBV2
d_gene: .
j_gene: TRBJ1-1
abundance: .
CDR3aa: CASSPRLITEAFF
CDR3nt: TGTGCCAGCTCCCCCCGACTGATCACTGAAGCTTTCTTT

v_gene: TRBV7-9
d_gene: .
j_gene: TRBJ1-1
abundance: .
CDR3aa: CASTSVLTNTEAFF
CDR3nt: TGTGCCAGCACCTCAGTGCTGACGAACACTGAAGCTTTCTTT

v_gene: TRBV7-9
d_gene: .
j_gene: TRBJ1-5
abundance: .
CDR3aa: CASSLWTAKLHQPQHF
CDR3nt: TGTGCCAGCAGCTTATGGACAGCCAAACTTCATCAGCCCCAGCATTTT

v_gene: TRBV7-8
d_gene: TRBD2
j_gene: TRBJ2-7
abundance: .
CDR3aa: CASSTRTSGGRRKSYEQYF
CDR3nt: TGTGCCAGCAGCACCCGGACTAGCGGGGGCCGTCGAAAATCATACGAGCAGTACTTC

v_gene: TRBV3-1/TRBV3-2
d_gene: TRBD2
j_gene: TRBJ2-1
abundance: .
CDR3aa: CASSRRGAGGLGANEQFF
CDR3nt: TGTGCCAGCAGTCGCCGAGGCGCGGGGGGGCTGGGGGCCAATGAGCAGTTCTTC

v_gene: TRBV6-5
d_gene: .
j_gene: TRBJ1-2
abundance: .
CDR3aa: CASSYRGGGGGYTF
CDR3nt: TGTGCCAGCAGTTATAGAGGTGGGGGCGGAGGCTACACCTTC

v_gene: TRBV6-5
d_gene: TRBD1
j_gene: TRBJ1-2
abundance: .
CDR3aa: CASSSTGTAYGYTF
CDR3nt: TGTGCCAGCAGTTCCACCGGGACAGCCTATGGCTACACCTTC

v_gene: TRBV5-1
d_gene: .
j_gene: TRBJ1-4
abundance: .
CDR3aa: CASSSSGWGNEKLFF
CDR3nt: TGCGCCAGCAGCTCCTCAGGGTGGGGTAATGAAAAACTGTTTTTT

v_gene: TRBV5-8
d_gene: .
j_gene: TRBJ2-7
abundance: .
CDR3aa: CASSFRRTYEQYF
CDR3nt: TGTGCCAGCAGCTTCAGACGGACCTACGAGCAGTACTTC

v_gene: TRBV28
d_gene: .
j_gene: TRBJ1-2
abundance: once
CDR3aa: CASSFFGNYGYTF
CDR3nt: TGTGCCAGCAGTTTTTTCGGGAACTATGGCTACACCTTC

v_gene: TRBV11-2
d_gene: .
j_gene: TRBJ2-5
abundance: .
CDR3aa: CASSPPPGGRGETQYF
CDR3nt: TGTGCCAGCAGCCCACCCCCGGGGGGCCGTGGGGAGACCCAGTACTTC

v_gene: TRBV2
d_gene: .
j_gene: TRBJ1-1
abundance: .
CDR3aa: CASRGVGRTEAFF
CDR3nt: TGTGCCAGCAGGGGCGTCGGCCGCACTGAAGCTTTCTTT

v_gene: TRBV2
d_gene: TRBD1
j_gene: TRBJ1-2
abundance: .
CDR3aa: CASSETGESGYTF
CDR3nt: TGTGCCAGCAGCGAAACAGGGGAGAGTGGCTACACCTTC

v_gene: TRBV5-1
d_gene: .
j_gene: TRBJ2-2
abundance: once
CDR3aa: CASSFSGELFF
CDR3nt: TGCGCCAGCAGCTTTTCCGGGGAGCTGTTTTTT